This T cell receptor beta chain was documented in a study of glioma-infiltrating T cells after dendritic cell vaccination. Profiling relied on immunoSEQ multiplex PCR, and the TCRdb table lists in-frame clones only, not all of them. The table has more than 95,000 clones, roughly 79% seen once; the top ten hold about 12%. Per germline, CDR1 MNHNS and CDR2 SASEGT. J was trimmed by 7 bases and V by 4 bases; bases with no gene match: 9. The CDR3 contains 15 residues. The chain is built from TRBV6-1 and TRBJ1-2; TRBD1 agrees at 10 bases. The TCR was taken from a human donor with glioblastoma. Sequenced material: blood, taken before dendritic cell vaccination. This CDR3 is CASSVPGQGRGGYTF. CDR3 bases: TGTGCCAGCAGTGTACCGGGACAGGGGCGGGGTGGCTACACCTTC.